This T cell receptor (beta chain) originates from a study of blood T cell repertoires in COVID-19. About the research overall: Sites in the United States, Italy and Spain provided acute and convalescent COVID-19 samples.

A single count supports this clone. In the authors' workflow: The authors estimated nucleated cell counts from reference gene primer amplification. TCRdb's table, derived via immunoSEQ multiplex PCR, lists solely in-frame clones and lacks some. V and J calls and clone size are given by that table; D and trimming were obtained from the DNA. The sample has about 480,000 clones; approximately 92% are singletons. Seattle patients were enrolled during active infection and followed longitudinally. Sequences were obtained from peripheral blood. The sequence came from a man aged 18 to 30 with COVID-19, enrolled during active disease.

The CDR3 DNA sequence: TGTGCCAGCAGCTTAATTCGCGGGACAGGGTACTACGAGCAGTACTTC. Translated, it gives CASSLIRGTGYYEQYF. J is TRBJ2-7 and V is TRBV7-9; TRBD1 matches at 9 bases. The CDR3 consists of 16 residues. The germline V gene encodes CDR1 SEHNR and CDR2 FQNEAQ (reference sequence). The junction had 8 bases not matched to a gene; V was cut back by 2 bases and J by 3 bases.